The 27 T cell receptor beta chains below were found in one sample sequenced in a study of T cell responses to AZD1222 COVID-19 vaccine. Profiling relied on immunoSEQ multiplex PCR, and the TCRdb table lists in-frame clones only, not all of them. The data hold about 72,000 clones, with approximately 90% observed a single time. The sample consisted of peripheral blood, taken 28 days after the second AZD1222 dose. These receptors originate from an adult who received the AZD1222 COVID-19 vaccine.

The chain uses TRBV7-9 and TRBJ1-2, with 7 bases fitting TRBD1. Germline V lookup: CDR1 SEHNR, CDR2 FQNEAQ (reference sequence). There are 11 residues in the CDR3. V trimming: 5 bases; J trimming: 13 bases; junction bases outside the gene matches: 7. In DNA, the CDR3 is TGTGCCAGCAGCCCCGACAGGGCTAGCACCTTC. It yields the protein CASSPDRASTF.

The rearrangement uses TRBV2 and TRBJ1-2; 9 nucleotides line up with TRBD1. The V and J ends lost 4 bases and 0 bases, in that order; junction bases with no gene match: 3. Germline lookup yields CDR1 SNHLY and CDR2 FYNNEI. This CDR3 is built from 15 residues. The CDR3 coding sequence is TGTGCCAGCAGTGGTGACAGGGGGTCTAACTATGGCTACACCTTC. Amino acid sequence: CASSGDRGSNYGYTF.

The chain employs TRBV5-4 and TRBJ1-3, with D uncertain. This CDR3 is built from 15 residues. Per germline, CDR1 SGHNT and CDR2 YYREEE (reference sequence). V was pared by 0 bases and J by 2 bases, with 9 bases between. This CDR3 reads CASSLGGNTGNTIYF. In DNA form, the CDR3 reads TGTGCCAGCAGCTTGGGAGGTAATACTGGAAACACCATATATTTT. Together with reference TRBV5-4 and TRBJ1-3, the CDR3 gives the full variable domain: ETGVTQSPTHLIKTRGQQVTLRCSSQSGHNTVSWYQQALGQGPQFIFQYYREEENGRGNFPPRFSGLQFPNYSSELNVNALELDDSALYLCASSLGGNTGNTIYFGEGSWLTVV.

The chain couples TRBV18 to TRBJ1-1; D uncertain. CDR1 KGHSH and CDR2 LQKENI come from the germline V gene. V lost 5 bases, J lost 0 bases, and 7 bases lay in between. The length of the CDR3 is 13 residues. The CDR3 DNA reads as TGTGCCAGCTCAGCTTCACTGAACACTGAAGCTTTCTTT. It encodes CASSASLNTEAFF.

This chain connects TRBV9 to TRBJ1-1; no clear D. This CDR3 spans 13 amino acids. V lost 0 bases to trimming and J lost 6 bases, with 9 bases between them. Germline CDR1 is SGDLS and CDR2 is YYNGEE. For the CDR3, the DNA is TGTGCCAGCAGCGTAGTTACGGGAGCTGAAGCTTTCTTT. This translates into CASSVVTGAEAFF.

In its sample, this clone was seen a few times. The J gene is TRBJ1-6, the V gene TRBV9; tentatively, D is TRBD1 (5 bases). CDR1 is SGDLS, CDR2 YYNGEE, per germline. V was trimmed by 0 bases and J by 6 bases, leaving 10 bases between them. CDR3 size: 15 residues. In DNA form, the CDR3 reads TGTGCCAGCAGCGTAGGGGACGGCGCTAATTCACCCCTCCACTTT. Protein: CASSVGDGANSPLHF.

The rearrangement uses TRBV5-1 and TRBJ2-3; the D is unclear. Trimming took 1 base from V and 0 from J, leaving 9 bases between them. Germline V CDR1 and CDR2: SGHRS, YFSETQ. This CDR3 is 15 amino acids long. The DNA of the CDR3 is TGCGCCAGCAGCTTGCAACTCGCTAGCACAGATACGCAGTATTTT. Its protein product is CASSLQLASTDTQYF.

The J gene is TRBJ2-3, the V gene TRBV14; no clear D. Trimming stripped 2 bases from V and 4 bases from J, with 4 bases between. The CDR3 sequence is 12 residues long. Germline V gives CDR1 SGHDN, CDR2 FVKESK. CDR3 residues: CASSQSADTQYF. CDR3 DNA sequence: TGTGCCAGCAGCCAAAGCGCAGATACGCAGTATTTT. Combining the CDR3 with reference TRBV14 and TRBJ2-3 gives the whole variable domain EAGVTQFPSHSVIEKGQTVTLRCDPISGHDNLYWYRRVMGKEIKFLLHFVKESKQDESGMPNNRFLAERTGGTYSTLKVQPAELEDSGVYFCASSQSADTQYFGPGTRLTVL.

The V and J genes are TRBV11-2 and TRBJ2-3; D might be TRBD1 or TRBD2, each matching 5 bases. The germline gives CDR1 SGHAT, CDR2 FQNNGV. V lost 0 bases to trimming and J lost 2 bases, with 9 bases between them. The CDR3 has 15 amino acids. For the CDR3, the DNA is TGTGCCAGCAGCTTAGATCCGGGGCACACAGATACGCAGTATTTT. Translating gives CASSLDPGHTDTQYF.

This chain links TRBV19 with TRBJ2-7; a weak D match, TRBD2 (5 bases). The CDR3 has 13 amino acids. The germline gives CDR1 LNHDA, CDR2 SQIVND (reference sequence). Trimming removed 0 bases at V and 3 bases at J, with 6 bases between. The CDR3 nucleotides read TGTGCCAGTAGTATAGATCGGGACTACGAGCAGTACTTC. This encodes CASSIDRDYEQYF. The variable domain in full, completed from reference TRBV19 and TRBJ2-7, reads DGGITQSPKYLFRKEGQNVTLSCEQNLNHDAMYWYRQDPGQGLRLIYYSQIVNDFQKGDIAEGYSVSREKKESFPLTVTSAQKNPTAFYLCASSIDRDYEQYFGPGTRLTVT.

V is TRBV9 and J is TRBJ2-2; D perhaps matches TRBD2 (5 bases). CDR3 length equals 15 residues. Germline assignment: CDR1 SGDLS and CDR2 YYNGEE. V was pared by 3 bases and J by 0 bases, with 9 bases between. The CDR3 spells CASSETGTNTGELFF. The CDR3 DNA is TGTGCCAGCAGCGAAACCGGGACGAACACCGGGGAGCTGTTTTTT. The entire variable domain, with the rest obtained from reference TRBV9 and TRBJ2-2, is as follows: DSGVTQTPKHLITATGQRVTLRCSPRSGDLSVYWYQQSLDQGLQFLIQYYNGEERAKGNILERFSAQQFPDLHSELNLSSLELGDSALYFCASSETGTNTGELFFGEGSRLTVL.

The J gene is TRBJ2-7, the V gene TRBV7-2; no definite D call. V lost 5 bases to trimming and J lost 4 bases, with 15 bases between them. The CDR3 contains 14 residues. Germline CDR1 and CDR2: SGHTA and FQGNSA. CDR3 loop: CASSPPDSRYEQYF. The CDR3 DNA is TGTGCCAGCAGCCCACCAGACTCCCGTTACGAGCAGTACTTC.

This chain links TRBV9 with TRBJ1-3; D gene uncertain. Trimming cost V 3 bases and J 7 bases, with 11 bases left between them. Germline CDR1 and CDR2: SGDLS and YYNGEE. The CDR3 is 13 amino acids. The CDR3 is CASSALTPNTIYF. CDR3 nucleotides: TGTGCCAGCAGCGCCCTGACCCCCAACACCATATATTTT.

CDR3 loop: CASSAAGQKSYGYTF. The CDR3 DNA reads as TGTGCCAGCTCAGCGGCCGGACAGAAGAGTTATGGCTACACCTTC. The chain recombines TRBV18 with TRBJ1-2, with a possible D match to TRBD1 (6 bases). This CDR3 spans 15 amino acids. V lost 5 bases, J lost 5 bases, and 18 bases lay in between. Germline-derived CDR1 and CDR2 are KGHSH and LQKENI.

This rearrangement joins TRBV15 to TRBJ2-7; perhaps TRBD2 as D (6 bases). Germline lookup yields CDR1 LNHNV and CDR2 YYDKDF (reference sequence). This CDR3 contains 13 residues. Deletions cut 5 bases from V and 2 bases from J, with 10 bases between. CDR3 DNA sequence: TGTGCCACCAGCGGGGGGACGACCTACGAGCAGTACTTC. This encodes CATSGGTTYEQYF.

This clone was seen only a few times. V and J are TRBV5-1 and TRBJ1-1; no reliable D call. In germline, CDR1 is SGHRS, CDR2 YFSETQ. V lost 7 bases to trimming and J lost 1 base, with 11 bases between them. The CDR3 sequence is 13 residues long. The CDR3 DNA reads TGCGCCAGCCGAGCAGACCCGAACACTGAAGCTTTCTTT. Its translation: CASRADPNTEAFF.

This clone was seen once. The CDR3 reads CASSIREESTDTQYF. The CDR3 DNA sequence: TGTGCCAGCAGCATCCGGGAAGAAAGCACAGATACGCAGTATTTT. The chain has TRBV11-3 and TRBJ2-3; D is possibly TRBD2 (5 bases). Germline values: CDR1 SGHNT, CDR2 YENEEA. The CDR3 contains 15 residues. V was trimmed by 5 bases and J by 0 bases, leaving 12 bases between them.

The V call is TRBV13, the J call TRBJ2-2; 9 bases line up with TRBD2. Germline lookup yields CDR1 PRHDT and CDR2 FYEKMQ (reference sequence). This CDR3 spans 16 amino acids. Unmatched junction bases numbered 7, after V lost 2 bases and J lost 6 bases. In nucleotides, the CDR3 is TGTGCCAGCAGCTTACTTAGCGGGAGTGGTCCCGGGGAGCTGTTTTTT. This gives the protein CASSLLSGSGPGELFF.

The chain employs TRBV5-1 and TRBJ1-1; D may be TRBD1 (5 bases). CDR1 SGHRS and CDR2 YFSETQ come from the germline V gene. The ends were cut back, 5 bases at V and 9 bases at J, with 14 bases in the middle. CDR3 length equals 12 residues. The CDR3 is CASRIGGSKAFF. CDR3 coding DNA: TGCGCCAGCAGAATTGGGGGGTCAAAAGCTTTCTTT.

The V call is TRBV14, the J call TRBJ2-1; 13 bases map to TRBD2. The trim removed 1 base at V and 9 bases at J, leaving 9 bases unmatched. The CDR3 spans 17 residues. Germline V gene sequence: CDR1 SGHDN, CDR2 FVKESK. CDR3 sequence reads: CASSQVYGLAGDPEQFF. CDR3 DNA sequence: TGTGCCAGCAGCCAAGTCTATGGACTAGCGGGAGACCCTGAGCAGTTCTTC.

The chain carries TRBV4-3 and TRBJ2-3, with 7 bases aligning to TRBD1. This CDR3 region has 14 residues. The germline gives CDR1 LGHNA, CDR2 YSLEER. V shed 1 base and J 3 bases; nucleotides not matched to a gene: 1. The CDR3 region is CASSQAGQTDTQYF. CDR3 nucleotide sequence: TGCGCCAGCAGCCAAGCGGGACAGACAGATACGCAGTATTTT.

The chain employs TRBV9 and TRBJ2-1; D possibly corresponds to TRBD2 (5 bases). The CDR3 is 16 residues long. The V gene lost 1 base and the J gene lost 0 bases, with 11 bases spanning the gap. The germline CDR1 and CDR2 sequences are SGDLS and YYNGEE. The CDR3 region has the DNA TGTGCCAGCAGCGTAAAGCGGAGGAGCTCCTACAATGAGCAGTTCTTC. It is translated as CASSVKRRSSYNEQFF.

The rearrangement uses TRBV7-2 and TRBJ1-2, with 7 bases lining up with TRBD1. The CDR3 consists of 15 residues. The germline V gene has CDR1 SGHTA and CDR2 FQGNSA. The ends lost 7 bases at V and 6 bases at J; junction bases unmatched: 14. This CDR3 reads CASTFLQGQGNGYTF. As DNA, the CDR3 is TGTGCCAGCACCTTCTTACAGGGGCAGGGTAATGGCTACACCTTC.

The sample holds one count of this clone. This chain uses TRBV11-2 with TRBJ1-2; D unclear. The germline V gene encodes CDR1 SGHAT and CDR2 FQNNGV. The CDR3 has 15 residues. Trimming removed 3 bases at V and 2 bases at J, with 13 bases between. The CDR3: CASSLWGAENYGYTF. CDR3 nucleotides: TGTGCCAGCAGCTTGTGGGGAGCGGAGAACTATGGCTACACCTTC.

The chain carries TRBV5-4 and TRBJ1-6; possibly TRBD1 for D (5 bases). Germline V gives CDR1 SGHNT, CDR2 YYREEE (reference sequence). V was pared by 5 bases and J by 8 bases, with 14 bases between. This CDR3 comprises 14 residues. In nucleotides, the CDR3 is TGTGCCAGCAGAGTGGGACGGCAGGATTCACCCCTCCACTTT. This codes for CASRVGRQDSPLHF.

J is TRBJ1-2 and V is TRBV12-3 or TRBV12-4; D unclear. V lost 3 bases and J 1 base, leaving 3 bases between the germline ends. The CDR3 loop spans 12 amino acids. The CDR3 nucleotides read TGTGCCAGCAGTTTTATTAACTATGGCTACACCTTC. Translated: CASSFINYGYTF.

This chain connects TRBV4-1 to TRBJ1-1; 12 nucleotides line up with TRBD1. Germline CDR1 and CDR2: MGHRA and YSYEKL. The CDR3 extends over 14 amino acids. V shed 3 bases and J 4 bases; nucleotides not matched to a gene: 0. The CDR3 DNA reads TGCGCCAGCAGCCAGGGACAGGGGGCCACTGAAGCTTTCTTT. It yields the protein CASSQGQGATEAFF.